Presented here are 19 T cell receptor beta chains from one specimen sequenced in a study of T cell responses to AZD1222 COVID-19 vaccine. The repertoire was sequenced with immunoSEQ multiplex PCR; TCRdb's copy has only in-frame clones and lacks some. The sample has approximately 100,000 clones; 90% are singletons. The specimen comprised peripheral blood, sampled on day 0 of AZD1222 vaccination. These receptors came from an adult in good health.

The chain uses TRBV28 and TRBJ1-2, with 9 positions matching TRBD1. CDR3 length: 16 residues. Germline V CDR1 and CDR2: MDHEN, SYDVKM. V was clipped by 6 bases and J by 1 base; unmatched bases: 9. This chain's CDR3 is CASSPAGQGGNYGYTF. DNA of the CDR3: TGTGCCAGCAGCCCGGCGGGACAGGGTGGTAACTATGGCTACACCTTC.

The V call is TRBV5-4, the J call TRBJ1-3, with 7 bases that match TRBD1. This CDR3 contains 14 residues. V shed 4 bases, J shed 2 bases, and the junction held 3 bases outside the gene matches. Per germline, CDR1 SGHNT and CDR2 YYREEE (reference sequence). The CDR3 region is CASSDGTAGNTIYF. As DNA, the CDR3 is TGTGCCAGCAGCGACGGGACAGCTGGAAACACCATATATTTT. Combining the CDR3 with reference TRBV5-4 and TRBJ1-3 gives the whole variable domain ETGVTQSPTHLIKTRGQQVTLRCSSQSGHNTVSWYQQALGQGPQFIFQYYREEENGRGNFPPRFSGLQFPNYSSELNVNALELDDSALYLCASSDGTAGNTIYFGEGSWLTVV.

The V call is TRBV5-4, the J call TRBJ1-3; 7 bases are shared with TRBD1. The germline CDR1 and CDR2 sequences are SGHNT and YYREEE (reference sequence). V trimming: 5 bases; J trimming: 1 base; junction bases outside the gene matches: 9. This CDR3 has 16 amino acids. The CDR3 loop is CASSSTGTESGNTIYF. As DNA, the CDR3 is TGTGCCAGCAGTTCGACCGGGACAGAGTCTGGAAACACCATATATTTT.

The chain combines TRBV7-2 with TRBJ2-1; D is unresolved. The germline V gene encodes CDR1 SGHTA and CDR2 FQGNSA. V shed 2 bases and J shed 7 bases, with 9 bases lying between them. CDR3 length: 13 amino acids. In DNA form, the CDR3 reads TGTGCCAGCAGCTTATTGAGTCTTAATGAGCAGTTCTTC. This encodes CASSLLSLNEQFF.

The chain carries TRBV2 and TRBJ1-2; 9 positions match TRBD1. V was pared by 6 bases and J by 3 bases, with 8 bases of the junction left unmatched. The CDR3 is 15 residues long. Germline CDR1 reads SNHLY; CDR2 reads FYNNEI. The chain's CDR3 is CASREWTGEHYGYTF. The CDR3, as DNA: TGTGCCAGCAGAGAGTGGACAGGGGAGCACTATGGCTACACCTTC.

This clone was detected only a few times. The rearrangement links TRBV5-1 to TRBJ1-5, with 11 bases lining up with TRBD1. This CDR3 is built from 15 residues. V dropped 0 bases and J dropped 9; count of bases not matched to a gene: 5. Germline CDR1 SGHRS, CDR2 YFSETQ. CDR3 in DNA: TGCGCCAGCAGCTTGGAGGGGACAGGGGGAGCGCCCCAGCATTTT. The encoded protein is CASSLEGTGGAPQHF.

V and J are TRBV5-4 and TRBJ1-1; D is unclear. Germline V gene lookup returns CDR1 SGHNT and CDR2 YYREEE (reference sequence). The CDR3 runs 13 residues. The V end was cut by 4 bases, the J end by 3 bases, with 10 bases between. In DNA, the CDR3 is TGTGCCAGCAGCCCCAAGGGTTACACTGAAGCTTTCTTT. It translates to CASSPKGYTEAFF.

This clone came up once. The V gene is TRBV2, the J gene TRBJ2-1, with 11 bases aligning to TRBD2. Germline trimming cut 10 bases from V and 4 bases from J; bases unmatched to any gene: 6. This CDR3 contains 14 residues. Germline V gives CDR1 SNHLY, CDR2 FYNNEI. DNA of the CDR3: TGTGCCATAGCGACTAGCGGGAAATACAATGAGCAGTTCTTC. This sequence encodes CAIATSGKYNEQFF.

This chain links TRBV19 with TRBJ2-5; 8 bases are a match to TRBD1. The CDR3 contains 13 residues. The junction had 1 base not matched to a gene; V was cut back by 4 bases and J by 3 bases. Germline loops: CDR1 LNHDA, CDR2 SQIVND (reference sequence). The CDR3, as DNA: TGTGCCAGTAGTACGGACAGGGAAGAGACCCAGTACTTC. Translation gives CASSTDREETQYF.

V gene TRBV5-1 combines with J gene TRBJ2-3; TRBD2 matches at 7 bases. There are 14 residues in the CDR3. V trimming: 4 bases; J trimming: 4 bases; junction bases outside the gene matches: 6. CDR1 and CDR2 from the germline V gene are SGHRS and YFSETQ. The CDR3 loop is CASSPMGGADTQYF. In DNA, the CDR3 is TGCGCCAGCAGCCCTATGGGGGGGGCAGATACGCAGTATTTT.

This sequence joins TRBV28 and TRBJ1-5; D might be TRBD1 (5 bases). Germline V CDR1 and CDR2: MDHEN, SYDVKM. This CDR3 is 14 amino acids long. The V gene lost 1 base and the J gene lost 8 bases, with 12 bases spanning the gap. The CDR3, as DNA: TGTGCCAGCAGTTTATTGAGAGGGGAGAAGCCCCAGCATTTT. Protein product: CASSLLRGEKPQHF.

J is TRBJ1-1 and V is TRBV28, with D unclear. The V and J ends lost 4 bases and 2 bases respectively, with 11 bases between them. The V gene's germline CDR1 is MDHEN and CDR2 SYDVKM. CDR3 length: 14 amino acids. CDR3 sequence (DNA): TGTGCCAGCAGTTCTCGCTACAACAACACTGAAGCTTTCTTT. This gives the protein CASSSRYNNTEAFF.

The genes are TRBV3-1 (or the pseudogene TRBV3-2) and TRBJ2-7, with D tentatively TRBD2 (5 bases). Germline CDR1 LGHDT, CDR2 YNNKEL (reference sequence). There are 12 residues in the CDR3. The V end was cut by 3 bases, the J end by 7 bases, with 10 bases between. In DNA, the CDR3 is TGTGCCAGCAGCCACGCCTCGGGAGAGCAGTACTTC. This translates into CASSHASGEQYF.

This chain connects TRBV27 to TRBJ2-1; 11 bases agree with TRBD2. The CDR3 runs to 17 residues. Trimming removed 4 bases from V and 5 bases from J; junction bases left unmatched: 10. Germline V lookup: CDR1 MNHEY, CDR2 SMNVEV (reference sequence). For the CDR3, the DNA is TGTGCCAGCAGTTCCCCCATGGTAGCGGGGGGGCACAATGAGCAGTTCTTC. Protein: CASSSPMVAGGHNEQFF.

J is TRBJ1-4 and V is TRBV6-5, with a tentative D call TRBD1 (6 bases). V gave up 6 bases and J gave up 7 bases, with 15 bases separating them. The germline V gene has CDR1 MNHEY and CDR2 SVGAGI. The CDR3 contains 14 residues. CDR3 DNA sequence: TGTGCCAGCAGCATTACAGGGTCGGCTGAAAAACTGTTTTTT. This translates into CASSITGSAEKLFF.

This clone was seen a few times. This rearrangement joins TRBV15 to TRBJ1-6; D possibly corresponds to TRBD1 (5 bases). The CDR3 sequence is 12 residues long. Germline V lookup: CDR1 LNHNV, CDR2 YYDKDF (reference sequence). V was pared by 4 bases and J by 14 bases, with 12 bases between. CDR3 in DNA: TGTGCCACCAGCACCCACGGGGGGTCCCTCCACTTT. Translation: CATSTHGGSLHF. The entire variable domain, with the rest obtained from reference TRBV15 and TRBJ1-6, is as follows: DAMVIQNPRYQVTQFGKPVTLSCSQTLNHNVMYWYQQKSSQAPKLLFHYYDKDFNNEADTPDNFQSRRPNTSFCFLDIRSPGLGDTAMYLCATSTHGGSLHFGNGTRLTVT.

The chain combines TRBV5-8 with TRBJ1-4; unclear D gene. Germline-derived CDR1 and CDR2 are SGHTS and YDEGEE. This CDR3 spans 17 amino acids. The germline V and J ends were trimmed by 1 base and 7 bases, with 20 bases remaining between them. CDR3 region: CASSLRRRALNREKLFF. CDR3 in DNA: TGTGCCAGCAGCTTGAGGCGAAGGGCCCTAAATCGTGAAAAACTGTTTTTT.

The V gene is TRBV5-1, the J gene TRBJ1-6, with D perhaps matching TRBD1 (5 bases). Germline loops: CDR1 SGHRS, CDR2 YFSETQ. The CDR3 totals 15 residues. V was pared by 3 bases and J by 1 base, with 8 bases between. CDR3 in DNA: TGCGCCAGCAGCTGGGCAGGGTCCTATAATTCACCCCTCCACTTT. It specifies CASSWAGSYNSPLHF.

The chain recombines TRBV6-5 with TRBJ1-3; the D gene is possibly TRBD1 (6 bases). The CDR3 sequence is 14 residues long. Trimming cost V 7 bases and J 8 bases, with 18 bases left between them. Germline V CDR1 and CDR2: MNHEY, SVGAGI. CDR3 in amino acids: CASNDNTGSDTIYF. CDR3 coding DNA: TGTGCCAGCAACGATAATACAGGGTCAGACACCATATATTTT.